Below, one T cell receptor (beta chain) is given with its context. Germline V CDR1 and CDR2: LGHNA, YNFKEQ. V was clipped by 1 base and J by 9 bases; unmatched bases: 16. This CDR3 contains 18 residues. This specimen belongs to a study of blood T cell repertoires in COVID-19. TCRdb's copy holds only in-frame clones and misses some; the assay was immunoSEQ multiplex PCR. The top ten clones hold about 6.1% of a sample with 65,000 to 85,000 clones, roughly 89% of them seen once. This receptor was identified in a human donor in a cohort sampled during active COVID-19. This rearrangement joins TRBV4-2 to TRBJ2-3, with 10 bases lining up with TRBD1. Sequenced sample: peripheral blood. Here the CDR3 DNA reads TGTGCCAGCAGCCAAGTCTTTCTGGGACAGGGGTCCCTTCGGACGCAGTATTTT. Amino acid sequence: CASSQVFLGQGSLRTQYF.